This is a list of T cell receptor beta chains from one sample in a study of cytomegalovirus exposure and HLA in healthy donors. Produced via immunoSEQ multiplex PCR; TCRdb's table is partial and in-frame only. The data show 200,000 to 250,000 clones, approximately 88% seen once. Sequencing used PBMCs. These receptors all stem from a woman in her twenties or thirties in good health and CMV-seropositive. The CDR3 runs from the conserved cysteine through the conserved F or W. D genes are given only for firm matches. Clone size is not always given. Where it is, it says once, few, many or a class for expanded clones.

V gene	clone size	D gene	J gene	CDR3 DNA	CDR3 protein
TRBV18	.	.	TRBJ2-7	TGTGCCAGCTCAGAAAACAGTTCCGAGCAGTACTTC	CASSENSSEQYF
TRBV28	.	.	TRBJ2-3	TGTGCCAGCAGTTTACCCCTGGAAAGCACAGATACGCAGTATTTT	CASSLPLESTDTQYF
TRBV27	.	TRBD2	TRBJ2-7	TGTGCCAGCAGTTTATCGCCCCCTCTAGCGGAAGGATCCTACGAGCAGTACTTC	CASSLSPPLAEGSYEQYF
TRBV4-3	.	.	TRBJ2-5	TGCGCCAGCAGCCAACAAAAAGAGACCCAGTACTTC	CASSQQKETQYF
TRBV6-5	.	.	TRBJ2-7	TGTGCCAGCAGTTACTCGGGAGCGAGCTACGAGCAGTACTTC	CASSYSGASYEQYF
TRBV6-5	few	TRBD2	TRBJ2-3	TGTGCCAGCAGTCCTGGACTAGCAGAGGCAGATACGCAGTATTTT	CASSPGLAEADTQYF
TRBV25-1	.	.	TRBJ2-2	TGTGCCAGCAGTGAATGGGGGCTCACCGGGGAGCTGTTTTTT	CASSEWGLTGELFF
TRBV7-2	.	.	TRBJ2-7	TGTGCCAGCAGCTTAAACTCCTACGAGCAGTACTTC	CASSLNSYEQYF
TRBV18	.	.	TRBJ2-7	TGTGCCAGCTCTACCTGGGGGGTAAACCACGAGCAGTACTTC	CASSTWGVNHEQYF
TRBV13	.	TRBD1	TRBJ1-1	TGTGCCAGCAGCTTAAGGGGGCAGAGCACTGAAGCTTTCTTT	CASSLRGQSTEAFF
TRBV30	.	.	TRBJ2-7	TGTGCCTGGTCCCCTAACGGGCATTCCTACGAGCAGTACTTC	CAWSPNGHSYEQYF
TRBV2	.	TRBD2	TRBJ2-1	TGTGCCAGCAGTGAAGCCGCTAGCGGGAGGCGGTTCTTC	CASSEAASGRRFF
TRBV7-9	few	.	TRBJ1-4	TGTGCCAGCAGCACAGAGGACAGCGGGAGTGAAAAACTGTTTTTT	CASSTEDSGSEKLFF
TRBV30	.	.	TRBJ1-1	TGTGCCTGGAGTACAGGCCCAGGGCAAGCTTTCTTT	CAWSTGPGQAFF
TRBV9	.	.	TRBJ2-1	TGTGCCAGCAGCCCCGGGGGTAGCGCCGCCTCGGAGCAGTTCTTC	CASSPGGSAASEQFF
TRBV4-1	.	.	TRBJ2-7	TGCGCCAGCAGCCAAGATCCCGGGGCCGAGCAGTACTTC	CASSQDPGAEQYF
TRBV4-1	many	TRBD1	TRBJ1-2	TGCGCCAGCAGCCACATGGACAGGGCGTATGGCTACACCTTC	CASSHMDRAYGYTF
TRBV11-3	.	TRBD2	TRBJ2-3	TGTGCCAGCACTACCGGGACTACAAGAGATACGCAGTATTTT	CASTTGTTRDTQYF
TRBV30	.	.	TRBJ2-1	TGTGCCTGGTCGTCCCGGGGAGGATACAATGAGCAGTTCTTC	CAWSSRGGYNEQFF
TRBV29-1	.	.	TRBJ1-2	TGCAGCGTTGGGGGGAGCTATGGCTACACCTTC	CSVGGSYGYTF
TRBV5-1	.	.	TRBJ2-7	TGCGCCAGCAGCGGGGGGACCACCTACGAGCAGTACTTC	CASSGGTTYEQYF
TRBV9	.	.	TRBJ2-4	TGTGCCAGCAAAAACGGGGAGGATGACATTCAGTACTTC	CASKNGEDDIQYF
TRBV13	few	.	TRBJ2-7	TGTGCCAGCACCCAGACGAGGCTGGGCTACGAGCAGTACTTC	CASTQTRLGYEQYF
TRBV18	.	TRBD1	TRBJ1-1	TGTGCCAGCTCACCACAGGACAGGGGGACTGAAGCTTTCTTT	CASSPQDRGTEAFF
TRBV20-1	.	.	TRBJ1-1	TGCAGTGCTAGAGTACCGGGTGTAGCTTTCTTT	CSARVPGVAFF
TRBV7-6	.	.	TRBJ1-1	TGTGCCAGCAGCTCGTCCCCTTACACTGAAGCTTTCTTT	CASSSSPYTEAFF
TRBV4-3	.	TRBD1	TRBJ1-2	TGCGCCAGCAGCCCACAAGCGGGACAGACTAACTATGGCTACACCTTC	CASSPQAGQTNYGYTF
TRBV27	.	.	TRBJ2-7	TGTGCCAGCAGTTTATACCCGGGCCGTATAGCGAAGCCCTACGAGCAGTACTTC	CASSLYPGRIAKPYEQYF
TRBV4-1	.	.	TRBJ1-1	TGCGCCAGCAGCCAACTCACAGGAGGGGCTGAAGCTTTCTTT	CASSQLTGGAEAFF
TRBV29-1	.	TRBD1	TRBJ1-2	TGCAGCGTTGCCCCCGGGGACAGCTATGGCTACACCTTC	CSVAPGDSYGYTF
TRBV6-1	.	.	TRBJ1-2	TGTGCCAGCAGTAACGAACAAGCTAACTATGGCTACACCTTC	CASSNEQANYGYTF
TRBV6-1	.	TRBD1	TRBJ1-5	TGTGCCAGCAGTGAAGTGAGGGACAGAAGCAATCAGCCCCAGCATTTT	CASSEVRDRSNQPQHF
TRBV6-5	once	TRBD1	TRBJ1-5	TGTGCCAGCTCCCGAGGCAGGGGGCTTCAGCCCCAGCATTTT	CASSRGRGLQPQHF